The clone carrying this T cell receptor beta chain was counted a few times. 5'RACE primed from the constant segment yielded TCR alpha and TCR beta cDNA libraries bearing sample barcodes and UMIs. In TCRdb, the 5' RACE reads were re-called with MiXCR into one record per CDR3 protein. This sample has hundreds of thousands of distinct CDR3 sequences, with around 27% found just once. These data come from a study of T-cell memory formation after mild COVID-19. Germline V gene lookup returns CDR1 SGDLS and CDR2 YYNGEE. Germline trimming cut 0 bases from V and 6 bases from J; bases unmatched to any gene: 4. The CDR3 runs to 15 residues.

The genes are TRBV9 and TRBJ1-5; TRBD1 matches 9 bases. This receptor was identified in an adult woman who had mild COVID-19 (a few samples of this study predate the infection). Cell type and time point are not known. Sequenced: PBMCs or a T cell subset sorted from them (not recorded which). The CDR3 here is CASSVEDRGGQPQHF. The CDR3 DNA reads TGTGCCAGCAGCGTAGAGGACAGGGGTGGTCAGCCCCAGCATTTT.